This T cell receptor (beta chain) was obtained from a study of early T cells in non-severe SARS-CoV-2 infection. About the study: Sequencing was performed on bulk RNA from unsorted whole blood, leaving chains unpaired. Findings and caveats of the study: VDJdb matching, biased toward anti-spike CD8 responses, missed private and CD4 specificities.

As part of library construction, unique molecular identifiers were attached to individual cDNA molecules. TCRdb independently ran MiXCR on the 5' RACE reads; one entry per CDR3 protein. Of around 40,000 distinct CDR3 sequences in the sample, around 9.9% were seen once. At least ten counts were recorded for this clonotype. Its target is unknown. Sequences were obtained from whole blood. The receptor's source is an adult who was a healthcare worker with PCR-confirmed SARS-CoV-2 infection or an uninfected control (not recorded which).

CDR3 nucleotide sequence: TGTGCCAGCAGCTCAACCGGACGACGGGTAGGGGGGAAAGAGACCCAGTACTTC. It translates to CASSSTGRRVGGKETQYF. V and J are TRBV7-6 and TRBJ2-5, with D perhaps TRBD1 or TRBD2 (6 bases each). The germline gives CDR1 SGHVS, CDR2 FNYEAQ. Trimming took off 4 bases at V and 3 bases at J, with 24 bases between the two ends. CDR3 size: 18 residues.